The rows below give T cell receptor beta chains drawn from one sample of a study of blood T cell repertoires in COVID-19. Data came from immunoSEQ multiplex PCR; TCRdb stores just in-frame clones and leaves some out. The table has about 160,000 clones, more than 75% seen once; the top ten hold about 5.7%. The specimen sequenced was peripheral blood. The receptors stem from a man aged 80 or over with acute or convalescent COVID-19. CDR3s include the opening cysteine and the closing phenylalanine or tryptophan. The order of the fields is clone size, D gene, V gene, J gene, CDR3 DNA, CDR3 protein. A D gene is named only where the DNA matches it firmly. Only part of the rows carry a size: once, few, many, or a class if the clone is expanded.

size: .
D: .
V: TRBV9
J: TRBJ1-4
DNA: TGTGCCAGCAGCGTAGGGGCAGCCAGTAATGAAAAACTGTTTTTT
CDR3: CASSVGAASNEKLFF

size: once
D: .
V: TRBV29-1
J: TRBJ2-5
DNA: TGCAGCGTTGATGGGAGTGACGGGCCCGCCCGGAAGACCCAGTACTTC
CDR3: CSVDGSDGPARKTQYF

size: .
D: .
V: TRBV25-1
J: TRBJ2-2
DNA: TGTGCCAGCCAAAGGGGGGGGAACACCGGGGAGCTGTTTTTT
CDR3: CASQRGGNTGELFF

size: once
D: TRBD1
V: TRBV2
J: TRBJ1-2
DNA: TGTGCCAGCAAAGGACAGGGGGCAGGGTATGGCTACACCTTC
CDR3: CASKGQGAGYGYTF

size: .
D: TRBD2
V: TRBV5-1
J: TRBJ2-7
DNA: TGCGCCAGCTTACCCCTATTAGCGGGAGGGCCCCCTTACGAGCAGTACTTC
CDR3: CASLPLLAGGPPYEQYF

size: .
D: .
V: TRBV11-2
J: TRBJ2-7
DNA: TGTGCCAGCAGCTTAGGGGCGGGGGCAGGGGTAACGTACGAGCAGTACTTC
CDR3: CASSLGAGAGVTYEQYF

size: once
D: .
V: TRBV6-5
J: TRBJ2-2
DNA: TGTGCCAGCAGTTACGGTGGCAGCACCGGGGAGCTGTTTTTT
CDR3: CASSYGGSTGELFF

size: .
D: TRBD1
V: TRBV6-5
J: TRBJ1-3
DNA: TGTGCCAGCAGTTCCCAGGGGGCTGGTGAAAACACCATATATTTT
CDR3: CASSSQGAGENTIYF

size: few
D: TRBD1
V: TRBV27
J: TRBJ1-1
DNA: TGTGCCACCCCCGCCGGGACAGGGAGGCCTGAAGCTTTCTTT
CDR3: CATPAGTGRPEAFF

size: .
D: .
V: TRBV19
J: TRBJ1-1
DNA: TGTGCCAGTAGTATCGGGGAGGTGAGCACTGAAGCTTTCTTT
CDR3: CASSIGEVSTEAFF

size: .
D: TRBD2
V: TRBV27
J: TRBJ2-5
DNA: TGTGCCAGCAGCGAGACTAGCGGGAGGGCCGGAGAGACCCAGTACTTC
CDR3: CASSETSGRAGETQYF

size: .
D: TRBD1
V: TRBV19
J: TRBJ1-3
DNA: TGTGCCACCCTGGACAGGGCTGGAAACACCATATATTTT
CDR3: CATLDRAGNTIYF

size: .
D: TRBD1
V: TRBV29-1
J: TRBJ2-1
DNA: TGCAGCGCCGGGACAGACTACAATGAGCAGTTCTTC
CDR3: CSAGTDYNEQFF

size: .
D: .
V: TRBV18
J: TRBJ2-7
DNA: TGTGCCAGCTCACCACTTCCCGGGACAAATGGCGACGAGCAGTACTTC
CDR3: CASSPLPGTNGDEQYF

size: once
D: TRBD1
V: TRBV18
J: TRBJ1-6
DNA: TGTGCCAGCTCACCGGAGACAGGGGGCAGATTGCCCCTCCACTTT
CDR3: CASSPETGGRLPLHF

size: few
D: TRBD1
V: TRBV7-2
J: TRBJ2-3
DNA: TGTGCCAGCAGTCAAACAGGGGCAGAAGATACGCAGTATTTT
CDR3: CASSQTGAEDTQYF

size: once
D: .
V: TRBV18
J: TRBJ2-6
DNA: TGTGCCAGCTCACCACCGAACGGGGGCTCTGGGGCCAACGTCCTGACTTTC
CDR3: CASSPPNGGSGANVLTF

size: .
D: TRBD2
V: TRBV5-5
J: TRBJ2-1
DNA: TGTGCCAGCAGAGCTGGACTAGCGGCCTCCTACAATGAGCAGTTCTTC
CDR3: CASRAGLAASYNEQFF

size: .
D: TRBD1
V: TRBV5-1
J: TRBJ2-2
DNA: TGCGCCAGCAGCTTCGGACAGGCGAACACCGGGGAGCTGTTTTTT
CDR3: CASSFGQANTGELFF

size: .
D: .
V: TRBV5-4
J: TRBJ2-7
DNA: TGTGCCAGCAGCCATAGTGGCAGGTACTACGAGCAGTACTTC
CDR3: CASSHSGRYYEQYF

size: .
D: TRBD1
V: TRBV30
J: TRBJ1-6
DNA: TGTGCCTGGAGTCCCCGGACAGGGGGAAATTCACCCCTCCACTTT
CDR3: CAWSPRTGGNSPLHF

size: .
D: .
V: TRBV18
J: TRBJ2-7
DNA: TGTGCCAGCTCACGCGGGGGCGGCTACGAGCAGTACTTC
CDR3: CASSRGGGYEQYF

size: once
D: .
V: TRBV30
J: TRBJ1-6
DNA: TGTGCCTGGAGTCACAGTAGCTCCTATAATTCACCCCTCCACTTT
CDR3: CAWSHSSSYNSPLHF

size: .
D: TRBD1
V: TRBV28
J: TRBJ1-4
DNA: TGTGCCAGCAGTTTAGAAGGGGGCCGGGAAAAACTGTTTTTT
CDR3: CASSLEGGREKLFF

size: .
D: .
V: TRBV6-5
J: TRBJ1-4
DNA: TGTGCCAGCACTACGTCTGGTGAAAAACTGTTTTTT
CDR3: CASTTSGEKLFF

size: .
D: .
V: TRBV2
J: TRBJ1-3
DNA: TGTGCCAGCAGTGGTACCGGAGGGCCCCAGGACGGGAGGGGCAACACCATATATTTT
CDR3: CASSGTGGPQDGRGNTIYF

size: .
D: TRBD2
V: TRBV11-2
J: TRBJ2-2
DNA: TGTGCCAGCAGCTTACCAGCGGGGTTCGCCGGGGAGCTGTTTTTT
CDR3: CASSLPAGFAGELFF

size: .
D: .
V: TRBV2
J: TRBJ1-2
DNA: TGTGCCAGCGGACTCGGGGTCAACTATGGCTACACCTTC
CDR3: CASGLGVNYGYTF

size: .
D: .
V: TRBV6-5
J: TRBJ2-5
DNA: TGTGCCAGCAGAGTTTCTGGGGGCGCATGGGAGACCCAGTACTTC
CDR3: CASRVSGGAWETQYF

size: .
D: .
V: TRBV7-9
J: TRBJ1-6
DNA: TGTGCCAGCAGTTATACCCCCGCGGGGTACAATTCACCCCTCCACTTT
CDR3: CASSYTPAGYNSPLHF

size: .
D: TRBD1
V: TRBV6-1
J: TRBJ1-5
DNA: TGTGCCAGCAGTGAAGGGACAGGGTCTTTTAATCAGCCCCAGCATTTT
CDR3: CASSEGTGSFNQPQHF

size: .
D: TRBD2
V: TRBV7-2
J: TRBJ2-1
DNA: TGTGCCAGCAGCTTTAGCGGGGGGGTGTGGAATGAGCAGTTCTTC
CDR3: CASSFSGGVWNEQFF

size: .
D: TRBD1
V: TRBV5-1
J: TRBJ1-1
DNA: TGCGCCAGCGGATCCGACAGGGCCGCTTTCTTT
CDR3: CASGSDRAAFF

size: .
D: TRBD2
V: TRBV19
J: TRBJ2-1
DNA: TGTGCCAGTAGTATAGGACTAGCGGGAACCTATGAGCAGTTCTTC
CDR3: CASSIGLAGTYEQFF

size: .
D: TRBD2
V: TRBV7-2
J: TRBJ2-1
DNA: TGTGCCAGCAGCACCGGACTAGCGGGGGTCAATGAGCAGTTCTTC
CDR3: CASSTGLAGVNEQFF

size: .
D: TRBD1
V: TRBV10-3
J: TRBJ2-5
DNA: TGTGCCATCAGGGGGACAGTGGTAGAGACCCAGTACTTC
CDR3: CAIRGTVVETQYF

size: .
D: .
V: TRBV9
J: TRBJ2-1
DNA: TGTGCCAGCAGCGTAGGTCCCAGCTCCTACAATGAGCAGTTCTTC
CDR3: CASSVGPSSYNEQFF

size: once
D: .
V: TRBV5-1
J: TRBJ1-2
DNA: TGCGCCAGCAGCTTGAACCCAGGGCCTAACTATGGCTACACCTTC
CDR3: CASSLNPGPNYGYTF

size: .
D: .
V: TRBV6-2/TRBV6-3
J: TRBJ1-2
DNA: TGTGCCAGCAGTTACCCTGGGGTCAGGGTCGGCTATGGCTACACCTTC
CDR3: CASSYPGVRVGYGYTF

size: once
D: .
V: TRBV9
J: TRBJ2-7
DNA: TGTGCCAGCAGCCGACAGGTCTCCTACGAGCAGTACTTC
CDR3: CASSRQVSYEQYF

size: .
D: .
V: TRBV5-1
J: TRBJ2-2
DNA: TGCGCCAGCAGCGGGTCGTTCAGGGACACCGGGGAGCTGTTTTTT
CDR3: CASSGSFRDTGELFF

size: .
D: .
V: TRBV7-8
J: TRBJ2-7
DNA: TGTGCCAGCAGCTTTGAGGGACTCCCAATATACGAGCAGTACTTC
CDR3: CASSFEGLPIYEQYF

size: .
D: .
V: TRBV4-1
J: TRBJ2-7
DNA: TGCGCCAGCACCCCCGTCGAGTCCTCAGGCGAGCAGTACTTC
CDR3: CASTPVESSGEQYF

size: .
D: .
V: TRBV29-1
J: TRBJ2-7
DNA: TGCAGCGTTGGCGGACTGACGGTAACCTACGAGCAGTACTTC
CDR3: CSVGGLTVTYEQYF

size: few
D: .
V: TRBV27
J: TRBJ2-6
DNA: TGTGCCAGCACTATCGTGCCTGGGGCCAACGTCCTGACTTTC
CDR3: CASTIVPGANVLTF

size: once
D: TRBD1
V: TRBV6-1
J: TRBJ2-3
DNA: TGTGCCAGCAGTGAAGCTCGACAGGGGGTGTTTACGCAGTATTTT
CDR3: CASSEARQGVFTQYF

size: .
D: TRBD1
V: TRBV5-1
J: TRBJ2-7
DNA: TGCGCCAGCAGCTTTAGGGACAGGGGTGAGGAGCAGTACTTC
CDR3: CASSFRDRGEEQYF

size: .
D: .
V: TRBV19
J: TRBJ1-2
DNA: TGTGCCAGATTGGACAGTGAAAACTATGGCTACACCTTC
CDR3: CARLDSENYGYTF

size: .
D: .
V: TRBV5-1
J: TRBJ1-1
DNA: TGCGCCAGCAGTACCGGACAGTTGAACACTGAAGCTTTCTTT
CDR3: CASSTGQLNTEAFF

size: .
D: .
V: TRBV19
J: TRBJ2-2
DNA: TGTGCCAGTAGTGGGACTTCTAACACCGGGGAGCTGTTTTTT
CDR3: CASSGTSNTGELFF

size: .
D: TRBD1
V: TRBV3-1/TRBV3-2
J: TRBJ2-2
DNA: TGTGCCAGCAAGGGACAGGTGTCCGGGGAGCTGTTTTTT
CDR3: CASKGQVSGELFF

size: .
D: .
V: TRBV19
J: TRBJ2-2
DNA: TGTGCCAGTAGCCTACACCCTCGGGGCACCGGGGAGCTGTTTTTT
CDR3: CASSLHPRGTGELFF

size: .
D: .
V: TRBV10-3
J: TRBJ1-2
DNA: TGTGCCATCAGTGCTCGATCCGACAGCTTCTACACCTTC
CDR3: CAISARSDSFYTF

size: .
D: TRBD1
V: TRBV3-1/TRBV3-2
J: TRBJ2-6
DNA: TGTGCCAGCAGCCGTAGGACAGGGCACTCTGGGGCCAACGTCCTGACTTTC
CDR3: CASSRRTGHSGANVLTF